Presented here are 29 T cell receptor beta chains from one specimen sequenced in a study of blood T cells in healthy people across ages. A sample-barcoded 5' primer and a J-beta primer mix were used in a second PCR of roughly 7 to 12 cycles. A single record per CDR3 protein comes from TCRdb applying MiXCR to the 5' RACE reads. The sample holds 1.5 million to 2 million distinct CDR3 sequences, about 50% seen once. The specimen sequenced was blood. These receptors were obtained from a woman between 40 and 50 years old in good health.

The chain uses TRBV3-1 and TRBJ2-4; no clear D gene. V was shortened by 0 bases and J by 11 bases, with 8 bases between the two germline ends. This CDR3 comprises 12 residues. Germline CDR1 LGHDT, CDR2 YNNKEL (reference sequence). The CDR3 region has the DNA TGTGCCAGCAGCCAAGATACCGCTTTTCAGTACTTC. Amino acid sequence: CASSQDTAFQYF.

This chain uses TRBV7-2 with TRBJ2-7; D is unclear. V was shortened by 4 bases and J by 0 bases, with 10 bases between the two germline ends. CDR3 length: 14 residues. Per germline, CDR1 SGHTA and CDR2 FQGNSA. CDR3 loop: CASSSKGLSYEQYF. CDR3 sequence (DNA): TGTGCCAGCAGCTCGAAGGGTCTCTCCTACGAGCAGTACTTC.

This rearrangement joins TRBV5-1 to TRBJ1-6, with TRBD1 as a possible D gene (5 bases). The CDR3 is 17 residues long. CDR1 is SGHRS and CDR2 is YFSETQ in the germline V gene. Trimming stripped 0 bases from V and 7 bases from J, with 17 bases between. The CDR3 loop reads CASSLEGALARNSPLHF. The CDR3 DNA follows: TGCGCCAGCAGCTTGGAAGGGGCATTAGCCCGGAATTCACCCCTCCACTTT.

The chain recombines TRBV28 with TRBJ1-2; no firm D call. Germline lookup yields CDR1 MDHEN and CDR2 SYDVKM. V gave up 1 base and J gave up 4 bases, with 7 bases separating them. This CDR3 has 13 amino acids. CDR3 sequence (DNA): TGTGCCAGCAGTTTATCCGAGACCTATGGCTACACCTTC. Its translation is CASSLSETYGYTF.

The genes are TRBV6-6 and TRBJ2-6; tentatively, D is TRBD1 (5 bases). CDR1 is MNHNY, CDR2 SVGAGI, per germline (reference sequence). Trimming removed 2 bases from V and 2 bases from J, with 10 bases in between. CDR3 length: 16 residues. The CDR3 DNA is TGTGCCAGCAGTTACAAAGGACAAGCTGGGGCCAACGTCCTGACTTTC. Protein sequence: CASSYKGQAGANVLTF.

CDR3 sequence (DNA): TGTGCCAGCAGTTTGGGAATGACCTACCCGGCTAATGAAAAACTGTTTTTT. Its translation: CASSLGMTYPANEKLFF. The rearrangement links TRBV28 to TRBJ1-4, with D unresolved. Between the trimmed V and J ends, which lost 3 bases and 3 bases, there was a span of 17 bases. From germline, CDR1 is MDHEN and CDR2 SYDVKM. The CDR3 has 17 residues.

Turning to this clonotype: At one end the junction does not follow the germline gene, possibly because of a read error. The chain employs TRBV9 and TRBJ1-2; no clear D gene. The germline gives CDR1 SGDLS, CDR2 YYNGEE. The CDR3 is 13 amino acids. This CDR3 reads CASSVENNDGYTF. The CDR3 DNA follows: TGTGCCAGCAGCGTAGAGAATAACGATGGCTACACCTTC.

CDR3 sequence: CSASPDRGQPQHF. CDR3 coding DNA: TGCAGTGCCTCCCCCGATCGGGGGCAGCCCCAGCATTTT. The V gene is TRBV20-1, the J gene TRBJ1-5; D is possibly TRBD1 (5 bases). This CDR3 has 13 amino acids. The V end lost 6 bases, the J end lost 7 bases, and 16 bases lay between the germline ends. Germline V gene sequence: CDR1 DFQATT, CDR2 SNEGSKA (reference sequence).

The chain carries TRBV7-3 and TRBJ2-3, with D unclear. CDR3 size: 13 residues. The germline gives CDR1 SGHTA, CDR2 FQGTGA. The V end was cut by 5 bases, the J end by 8 bases, with 14 bases between. The CDR3 loop reads CASSEKGISTQYF. DNA of the CDR3: TGTGCCAGCAGCGAAAAGGGAATTAGTACGCAGTATTTT.

This CDR3 is CASSLGQVVQETQYF. The CDR3 DNA reads TGTGCCAGCAGCTTAGGTCAGGTAGTCCAAGAGACCCAGTACTTC. This chain joins TRBV7-2 and TRBJ2-5, with D hard to call. The V and J ends lost 1 base and 1 base respectively, with 10 bases between them. Germline values: CDR1 SGHTA, CDR2 FQGNSA. This CDR3 spans 15 amino acids. Together with reference TRBV7-2 and TRBJ2-5, the CDR3 gives the full variable domain: GAGVSQSPSNKVTEKGKDVELRCDPISGHTALYWYRQSLGQGLEFLIYFQGNSAPDKSGLPSDRFSAERTGGSVSTLTIQRTQQEDSAVYLCASSLGQVVQETQYFGPGTRLLVL.

J is TRBJ1-1 and V is TRBV6-5; 7 nucleotides match TRBD1. With V trimmed by 6 bases and J by 4 bases, 11 bases remained unmatched. CDR1 is MNHEY and CDR2 is SVGAGI in the germline V gene. The CDR3 runs to 15 residues. This CDR3 reads CASSPKKGASTEAFF. DNA for the CDR3: TGTGCCAGCAGCCCCAAGAAGGGGGCTTCCACTGAAGCTTTCTTT.

This chain joins TRBV4-1 and TRBJ1-1; 9 positions match TRBD1. The CDR3 has 13 amino acids. With 6 bases clipped from V and 8 bases from J, the junction kept 7 bases outside the gene matches. Germline V gene data show CDR1 as MGHRA and CDR2 as YSYEKL. CDR3 sequence: CASSLLGQGEAFF. CDR3 bases: TGCGCCAGCAGTCTCCTGGGACAGGGAGAAGCTTTCTTT.

Only a few counts were recorded for this clonotype. The CDR3 is CASSWTGDYGYTF. The CDR3 DNA follows: TGTGCCAGCAGTTGGACAGGAGATTATGGCTACACCTTC. The rearrangement links TRBV12-3 or TRBV12-4 to TRBJ1-2, with TRBD1 matching 7 bases. The CDR3 is 13 amino acids. The V gene end was trimmed by 4 bases and the J gene end by 5 bases; junction bases not matched to a gene: 4.

The chain is built from TRBV7-2 and TRBJ2-5; 7 nucleotides agree with TRBD1. Germline values: CDR1 SGHTA, CDR2 FQGNSA. J was trimmed by 3 bases and V by 5 bases; bases with no gene match: 15. The CDR3 contains 17 residues. This chain's CDR3 is CASSRVGFGTGEETQYF. The CDR3 DNA sequence: TGTGCCAGCAGCCGGGTAGGGTTCGGAACAGGGGAAGAGACCCAGTACTTC.

V and J are TRBV6-2 or TRBV6-3 and TRBJ2-1; D is unclear. V shed 2 bases and J shed 7 bases, with 15 bases lying between them. The CDR3 is 15 residues long. Germline V gene lookup returns CDR1 MNHEY and CDR2 SVGEGT. The CDR3 spells CASSYGINHGNEQFF. In nucleotides, the CDR3 is TGTGCCAGCAGTTACGGTATTAACCACGGGAATGAGCAGTTCTTC.

This sequence joins TRBV3-1 and TRBJ2-3, with D possibly TRBD2 on 5 matching bases. V was trimmed by 1 base and J by 3 bases, leaving 23 bases between them. This CDR3 region has 19 residues. Germline V CDR1 and CDR2: LGHDT, YNNKEL (reference sequence). The CDR3 nucleotides are TGTGCCAGCAGCCAAGGGAGGTTTAAACCTTTTATGGGAACAGATACGCAGTATTTT. It yields the protein CASSQGRFKPFMGTDTQYF.

The chain carries TRBV5-1 and TRBJ1-2; D is ambiguous. Germline values: CDR1 SGHRS, CDR2 YFSETQ. Trimming cost V 2 bases and J 4 bases, with 18 bases left between them. The CDR3 runs to 16 residues. This CDR3 reads CASSLGTGSSLYGYTF. DNA for the CDR3: TGCGCCAGCAGCTTAGGCACCGGGAGCAGTCTCTATGGCTACACCTTC.

This clonotype was counted once. The V gene is TRBV2, the J gene TRBJ2-7, with 8 bases that match TRBD2. This CDR3 has 14 amino acids. CDR1 and CDR2 from the germline V gene are SNHLY and FYNNEI. The J segment lost 5 bases and the V segment lost 6 bases, leaving 9 bases of the junction unmatched. The CDR3 region is CASRAPTSGDEQYF. CDR3 DNA sequence: TGTGCCAGCAGGGCCCCAACTAGCGGCGACGAGCAGTACTTC.

The gene calls are TRBV6-1 and TRBJ2-7; tentatively, D is TRBD1 (5 bases). Trimming removed 7 bases at V and 0 bases at J, with 13 bases between. The germline gives CDR1 MNHNS, CDR2 SASEGT. The CDR3 is 14 amino acids. As DNA, the CDR3 is TGTGCCAGCACCTCAGGGCCTCCCTCCTACGAGCAGTACTTC. It yields the protein CASTSGPPSYEQYF.

CDR3: CASSLALLGQYF. The CDR3 DNA reads as TGTGCCAGCAGCTTAGCTTTACTTGGGCAGTACTTC. J is TRBJ2-7 and V is TRBV13; D is unclear. Germline CDR1 and CDR2: PRHDT and FYEKMQ (reference sequence). CDR3 length: 12 residues. Between the trimmed V and J ends, which lost 1 base and 9 bases, there was a span of 10 bases.

The J gene is TRBJ2-1, the V gene TRBV2; D is unresolved. The V gene lost 8 bases and the J gene lost 0 bases, with 14 bases spanning the gap. The length of the CDR3 is 15 residues. Germline V gives CDR1 SNHLY, CDR2 FYNNEI. CDR3 region: CASPLRTDSYNEQFF. The CDR3 DNA follows: TGTGCCAGCCCGCTACGGACGGACTCCTACAATGAGCAGTTCTTC.

J is TRBJ2-1 and V is TRBV7-9; D not resolved. CDR3 length: 18 residues. In germline, CDR1 is SEHNR, CDR2 FQNEAQ (reference sequence). Trimming cost V 0 bases and J 3 bases, with 18 bases left between them. DNA of the CDR3: TGTGCCAGCAGCTTAGCGCTATTAAGGCAGCAGAACTACAATGAGCAGTTCTTC. It codes for CASSLALLRQQNYNEQFF. Using reference TRBV7-9 and TRBJ2-1 for the parts outside the CDR3, the full variable domain is DTGVSQNPRHKITKRGQNVTFRCDPISEHNRLYWYRQTLGQGPEFLTYFQNEAQLEKSRLLSDRFSAERPKGSFSTLEIQRTEQGDSAMYLCASSLALLRQQNYNEQFFGPGTRLTVL.

This chain joins TRBV14 and TRBJ1-2; D may be TRBD1 (5 bases). Germline assignment: CDR1 SGHDN and CDR2 FVKESK. The CDR3 extends over 14 amino acids. V lost 1 base and J lost 9, with 15 bases in between. The CDR3 sequence: CASSQGPGLGSYTF. The CDR3 DNA reads as TGTGCCAGCAGCCAAGGCCCAGGGCTGGGAAGCTACACCTTC.

V usage is TRBV20-1 and J usage is TRBJ2-7; tentative D call: TRBD1 (6 bases). V was shortened by 5 bases and J by 6 bases, with 14 bases between the two germline ends. Germline lookup yields CDR1 DFQATT and CDR2 SNEGSKA (reference sequence). The CDR3 contains 12 residues. The CDR3 is CSAPPPQGEQYF. The DNA of the CDR3 is TGCAGTGCTCCCCCTCCACAGGGCGAGCAGTACTTC.

This chain uses TRBV5-4 with TRBJ2-7, with 7 bases aligning to TRBD1. Germline V gives CDR1 SGHNT, CDR2 YYREEE (reference sequence). The CDR3 is 16 amino acids. Unmatched junction bases numbered 12, after V lost 4 bases and J lost 2 bases. The CDR3 DNA sequence: TGTGCCAGCAGCCCTCTTGCGCGACAGGGAACCTACGAGCAGTACTTC. Translated: CASSPLARQGTYEQYF.

This clonotype showed up just once. This sequence joins TRBV6-2 or TRBV6-3 and TRBJ1-5; the match to TRBD1 covers 9 bases. The CDR3 contains 17 residues. V shed 5 bases and J 5 bases; nucleotides not matched to a gene: 13. Germline loops: CDR1 MNHEY, CDR2 SVGEGT. The CDR3 DNA sequence: TGTGCCAGCAGTGGAACAGGGGGCCGGGCACGCGATCAGCCCCAGCATTTT. Protein product: CASSGTGGRARDQPQHF.

V and J are TRBV7-2 and TRBJ2-7; 8 bases agree with TRBD2. The germline V gene encodes CDR1 SGHTA and CDR2 FQGNSA. V gave up 5 bases and J gave up 2 bases; unmatched junction bases: 14. The CDR3 length is 17 residues. CDR3 sequence reads: CASSPGNAGGPPYEQYF. The CDR3 bases are TGTGCCAGCAGCCCGGGGAATGCGGGGGGTCCTCCCTACGAGCAGTACTTC. The full variable domain, in which reference TRBV7-2 and TRBJ2-7 provide the parts outside the CDR3, is GAGVSQSPSNKVTEKGKDVELRCDPISGHTALYWYRQSLGQGLEFLIYFQGNSAPDKSGLPSDRFSAERTGGSVSTLTIQRTQQEDSAVYLCASSPGNAGGPPYEQYFGPGTRLTVT.

The V gene is TRBV12-3 or TRBV12-4, the J gene TRBJ1-2; no reliable D call. Trimming removed 3 bases at V and 0 bases at J, with 8 bases between. The CDR3 covers 14 residues. The CDR3 DNA sequence: TGTGCCAGCAGTTTCTGGGATCCTAACTATGGCTACACCTTC. As protein: CASSFWDPNYGYTF.

The chain is built from TRBV7-9 and TRBJ1-4; D perhaps matches TRBD1 (5 bases). This CDR3 contains 14 residues. Per the germline V gene, CDR1 is SEHNR and CDR2 is FQNEAQ (reference sequence). V was trimmed by 5 bases and J by 7 bases, leaving 14 bases between them. The CDR3 DNA follows: TGTGCCAGCAGCCAGGGAGCGGGGGGTGAAAAACTGTTTTTT. Protein: CASSQGAGGEKLFF.